This entry lists 28 T cell receptor beta chains sequenced from one sample in a study of cytomegalovirus exposure and HLA in healthy donors. Assay: immunoSEQ multiplex PCR; the TCRdb copy retains only in-frame clones and omits some. Of 200,000 or so clones listed, about 90% are singletons. Sequences were obtained from PBMCs. The receptors were sampled from a woman under 30 in good health and CMV-seronegative.

This chain uses TRBV5-1 with TRBJ1-4, with 7 bases that match TRBD1. The J segment lost 4 bases and the V segment lost 3 bases, leaving 3 bases of the junction unmatched. Germline V gives CDR1 SGHRS, CDR2 YFSETQ. The CDR3 runs 14 residues. CDR3 nucleotide sequence: TGCGCCAGCAGCTCCGGACAGGATAATGAAAAACTGTTTTTT. It yields the protein CASSSGQDNEKLFF.

The chain combines TRBV7-3 with TRBJ1-5; D is perhaps TRBD1 (6 bases). Germline assignment: CDR1 SGHTA and CDR2 FQGTGA. The CDR3 spans 15 residues. The V end lost 6 bases, the J end lost 3 bases, and 15 bases lay between the germline ends. CDR3 sequence (DNA): TGTGCCAGCAGTGACCAGGGGCTTAACAATCAGCCCCAGCATTTT. Translation: CASSDQGLNNQPQHF.

The chain uses TRBV10-3 and TRBJ2-7; the match to TRBD2 covers 8 bases. The germline V gene has CDR1 ENHRY and CDR2 SYGVKD. V lost 8 bases, J lost 6 bases, and 15 bases stayed unmatched. This CDR3 is built from 15 residues. The CDR3 protein is CAIRPGGERVAEQYF. CDR3 DNA sequence: TGTGCCATCCGGCCCGGGGGGGAGCGAGTAGCCGAGCAGTACTTC.

The rearrangement joins TRBV11-2 to TRBJ1-1; D remains ambiguous. The germline V gene has CDR1 SGHAT and CDR2 FQNNGV. Trimming left V 2 bases short and J 2 bases short, with 18 bases between. This CDR3 comprises 17 residues. The CDR3 DNA sequence: TGTGCCAGCAGCTTATTAGTAAGGCCGCACTACAACACTGAAGCTTTCTTT. Protein product: CASSLLVRPHYNTEAFF.

The genes are TRBV6-6 and TRBJ1-1, with D possibly TRBD1 on 5 matching bases. The CDR3 spans 14 residues. Trimming left V 0 bases short and J 4 bases short, with 9 bases between. In germline, CDR1 is MNHNY, CDR2 SVGAGI (reference sequence). The CDR3 DNA is TGTGCCAGCAGTTACTCGATGGGGGGCACTGAAGCTTTCTTT. It codes for CASSYSMGGTEAFF.

This sequence joins TRBV27 and TRBJ2-7; 9 nucleotides match TRBD2. The CDR3 runs to 14 residues. Trimming took 5 bases from V and 2 from J; bases not matched to a gene: 4. Germline values: CDR1 MNHEY, CDR2 SMNVEV (reference sequence). This chain's CDR3 is CASSPSGETYEQYF. The DNA for the CDR3 is TGTGCCAGCAGTCCTAGCGGGGAAACCTACGAGCAGTACTTC.

The chain carries TRBV7-2 and TRBJ1-4; no firm D call. Germline CDR1 reads SGHTA; CDR2 reads FQGNSA. Trimming pared 6 bases from V and 3 bases from J, leaving 11 bases between. The CDR3 has 14 residues. The CDR3 sequence: CASRVGPANEKLFF. DNA of the CDR3: TGTGCCAGCAGAGTTGGGCCAGCTAATGAAAAACTGTTTTTT.

This clone was detected only once. CDR3 coding DNA: TGTGCCAGCAGCCAAGATCTGCAGGGGCCCTATGGCTACACCTTC. It codes for CASSQDLQGPYGYTF. The V and J genes are TRBV14 and TRBJ1-2; TRBD1 might be the D (6 bases). Between the trimmed V and J ends, which lost 0 bases and 4 bases, there was a span of 12 bases. Germline CDR1 SGHDN, CDR2 FVKESK. CDR3 size: 15 residues.

V and J are TRBV5-1 and TRBJ2-6; tentatively, D is TRBD2 (5 bases). CDR3 length: 16 residues. Germline loops: CDR1 SGHRS, CDR2 YFSETQ. The ends were cut back, 3 bases at V and 0 bases at J, with 10 bases in the middle. CDR3 sequence: CASSSGFHSGANVLTF. CDR3 nucleotide sequence: TGCGCCAGCAGCTCGGGATTCCACTCTGGGGCCAACGTCCTGACTTTC.

This clone was seen once. V and J are TRBV30 and TRBJ2-5, with TRBD1 matching over 8 bases. The CDR3 spans 12 residues. Trimming cost V 5 bases and J 5 bases; bases outside gene matches: 4. Germline CDR1 is GTSNPN and CDR2 is SVGIG (reference sequence). The CDR3 nucleotides are TGTGCCTGGGGCAGGGGGCGTGAGACCCAGTACTTC. This codes for CAWGRGRETQYF.

The chain joins TRBV27 to TRBJ2-2; D ambiguous. The CDR3 extends over 13 amino acids. Trimming removed 3 bases at V and 7 bases at J, with 9 bases between. CDR1 is MNHEY, CDR2 SMNVEV, per germline (reference sequence). CDR3 loop: CASSFLGSGELFF. DNA for the CDR3: TGTGCCAGCAGTTTTCTAGGAAGCGGGGAGCTGTTTTTT.

J is TRBJ2-5 and V is TRBV10-1, with a possible D match to TRBD1 (6 bases). The V gene's germline CDR1 is WNHNN and CDR2 SYGVQD (reference sequence). The CDR3 extends over 13 amino acids. V shed 4 bases and J shed 3 bases, with 9 bases lying between them. For the CDR3, the DNA is TGCGCCAGCAGTGCCTCAGGGGAAGAGACCCAGTACTTC. This sequence encodes CASSASGEETQYF.

This sequence joins TRBV5-6 and TRBJ1-1; maybe TRBD1 (6 bases). V gave up 4 bases and J gave up 0 bases, with 13 bases separating them. Per the germline V gene, CDR1 is SGHDT and CDR2 is YYEEEE. CDR3 size: 15 residues. The CDR3 sequence: CASSLMGAMNTEAFF. In nucleotides, the CDR3 is TGTGCCAGCAGCCTGATGGGGGCGATGAACACTGAAGCTTTCTTT.

The J gene is TRBJ2-7, the V gene TRBV7-2; perhaps TRBD1 as D (6 bases). Trimming removed 8 bases at V and 2 bases at J, with 16 bases between. This CDR3 comprises 14 residues. CDR1 and CDR2 (germline): SGHTA, FQGNSA. The CDR3 DNA reads as TGTGCCAGCCTTAAAGGACAGTCCCCCTACGAGCAGTACTTC. Its protein is CASLKGQSPYEQYF.

The V call is TRBV19, the J call TRBJ1-2, with 7 bases fitting TRBD1. CDR3 length equals 16 residues. Looked up from germline, CDR1 is LNHDA and CDR2 is SQIVND (reference sequence). V shed 3 bases, J shed 6 bases, and the junction held 13 bases outside the gene matches. The CDR3 sequence: CASSIDPGQSPHGYTF. The CDR3, as DNA: TGTGCCAGTAGTATCGACCCGGGACAGTCCCCACATGGCTACACCTTC. The entire variable domain, with the rest obtained from reference TRBV19 and TRBJ1-2, is as follows: DGGITQSPKYLFRKEGQNVTLSCEQNLNHDAMYWYRQDPGQGLRLIYYSQIVNDFQKGDIAEGYSVSREKKESFPLTVTSAQKNPTAFYLCASSIDPGQSPHGYTFGSGTRLTVV.

The chain couples TRBV6-5 to TRBJ1-2; TRBD1 matches at 10 bases. J lost 2 bases, V lost 6 bases, and 6 bases had no gene match. Germline assignment: CDR1 MNHEY and CDR2 SVGAGI. This CDR3 has 15 residues. The CDR3 DNA sequence: TGTGCCAGCAGGAAAGACAGGGGGCCCAACTATGGCTACACCTTC. The encoded protein is CASRKDRGPNYGYTF.

The V call is TRBV5-5, the J call TRBJ2-1, with 16 positions matching TRBD2. J lost 6 bases, V lost 2 bases, and 11 bases had no gene match. The CDR3 has 19 residues. In germline, CDR1 is SGHKS, CDR2 YYEKEE (reference sequence). CDR3 nucleotide sequence: TGTGCCAGCAGCTTAGGGGGACTAGCGGGAGGGTGGTCTCGCAATGAGCAGTTCTTC. Its translation: CASSLGGLAGGWSRNEQFF.

This clone occurred once. V gene TRBV6-5 combines with J gene TRBJ1-1, with D possibly being TRBD1 (5 bases). The CDR3 is 14 amino acids. CDR1 is MNHEY and CDR2 is SVGAGI in the germline V gene. V shed 6 bases and J shed 5 bases, with 16 bases lying between them. The CDR3 loop reads CASRLLGGRTEAFF. The DNA of the CDR3 is TGTGCCAGCAGATTACTGGGGGGAAGGACTGAAGCTTTCTTT.

This clone was found once. The chain is built from TRBV15 and TRBJ2-7; 10 bases map to TRBD1. Germline V lookup: CDR1 LNHNV, CDR2 YYDKDF (reference sequence). The CDR3 spans 15 residues. V trimming: 3 bases; J trimming: 6 bases; junction bases outside the gene matches: 8. The DNA of the CDR3 is TGTGCCACCAGCAGCGGGGGACAGGGGAGTGTCGAGCAGTACTTC. It is translated as CATSSGGQGSVEQYF.

The chain joins TRBV7-9 to TRBJ1-1, with TRBD1 matching over 10 bases. The length of the CDR3 is 19 residues. Germline V gene data show CDR1 as SEHNR and CDR2 as FQNEAQ (reference sequence). J was trimmed by 3 bases and V by 6 bases; bases with no gene match: 19. Here the CDR3 reads CASRFGQGVGRLHDTEAFF. The CDR3 bases are TGTGCCAGCAGATTTGGACAGGGGGTTGGTAGGCTGCACGACACTGAAGCTTTCTTT.

The J gene is TRBJ1-1, the V gene TRBV2; D remains ambiguous. Germline lookup yields CDR1 SNHLY and CDR2 FYNNEI. The V end was cut by 8 bases, the J end by 0 bases, with 10 bases between. The CDR3 sequence is 13 residues long. CDR3 DNA: TGTGCCAGCTCCAGTTTCATGAACACTGAAGCTTTCTTT. The encoded protein is CASSSFMNTEAFF.

V is TRBV11-2 and J is TRBJ2-2; D may be TRBD1 (6 bases). Germline assignment: CDR1 SGHAT and CDR2 FQNNGV. The CDR3 covers 15 residues. V was cut by 7 bases and J by 4 bases, with 16 bases left in between. CDR3 sequence: CASTMDSLVTGELFF. DNA of the CDR3: TGTGCCAGCACCATGGACAGTTTGGTCACCGGGGAGCTGTTTTTT.

The gene calls are TRBV2 and TRBJ2-7; D perhaps matches TRBD2 (6 bases). The CDR3 runs 14 residues. The germline V gene encodes CDR1 SNHLY and CDR2 FYNNEI. V was pared by 1 base and J by 2 bases, with 9 bases between. DNA of the CDR3: TGTGCCAGCAGTGAAGGGAGGGACCCCTACGAGCAGTACTTC. This translates into CASSEGRDPYEQYF.

The rearrangement joins TRBV5-1 to TRBJ2-1; 10 bases map to TRBD2. This CDR3 contains 17 residues. V gave up 2 bases and J gave up 6 bases; unmatched junction bases: 11. CDR1 and CDR2 from the germline V gene are SGHRS and YFSETQ. The CDR3 spells CASSLSGRASSGNEQFF. DNA of the CDR3: TGCGCCAGCAGCTTAAGCGGGAGGGCCAGTTCGGGCAATGAGCAGTTCTTC.

The chain links TRBV7-8 to TRBJ2-7, with 10 bases aligning to TRBD1. This CDR3 is built from 13 residues. Germline V gene data show CDR1 as SGHVS and CDR2 as FQNEAQ. V gave up 7 bases and J gave up 2 bases; unmatched junction bases: 2. The CDR3 DNA sequence: TGTGCCAGCACGGACAGGGGGACCTACGAGCAGTACTTC. Translated, it gives CASTDRGTYEQYF.

A word on this clone: Its ends do not fully match the called genes, so a read error is possible. The rearrangement joins TRBV7-7 to TRBJ2-3; a possible D gene is TRBD1 (5 bases). CDR1 and CDR2 (germline): SSHAT, FNYEAQ (reference sequence). The CDR3 consists of 13 residues. The CDR3 sequence: CASSWQGTDTQYF. The CDR3 DNA sequence: TGTGCTAGCAGCTGGCAGGGTACAGATACGCAGTATTTT. The variable domain in full, with the rest retrieved from reference TRBV7-7 and TRBJ2-3, is GAGVSQSPRYKVTKRGQDVTLRCDPISSHATLYWYQQALGQGPEFLTYFNYEAQPDKSGLPSDRFSAERPEGSISTLTIQRTEQRDSAMYRCASSWQGTDTQYFGPGTRLTVL.

The chain couples TRBV20-1 to TRBJ1-5; D unclear. The CDR3 extends over 11 amino acids. V was pared by 3 bases and J by 9 bases, with 9 bases between. Germline V lookup: CDR1 DFQATT, CDR2 SNEGSKA (reference sequence). The CDR3 DNA is TGCAGTGCTAGGGAGGATCGGCCCCAGCATTTT. This codes for CSAREDRPQHF.

V and J are TRBV11-1 and TRBJ2-4, with D uncertain. V was pared by 5 bases and J by 0 bases, with 11 bases between. Germline V gene data show CDR1 as SGHAT and CDR2 as FQDESV (reference sequence). This CDR3 comprises 15 residues. The DNA of the CDR3 is TGTGCCAGCAGCCCGGTGCAAAGAGCCAAAAACATTCAGTACTTC. Residues: CASSPVQRAKNIQYF. The variable domain in full, completed from reference TRBV11-1 and TRBJ2-4, reads EAEVAQSPRYKITEKSQAVAFWCDPISGHATLYWYRQILGQGPELLVQFQDESVVDDSQLPKDRFSAERLKGVDSTLKIQPAELGDSAMYLCASSPVQRAKNIQYFGAGTRLSVL.